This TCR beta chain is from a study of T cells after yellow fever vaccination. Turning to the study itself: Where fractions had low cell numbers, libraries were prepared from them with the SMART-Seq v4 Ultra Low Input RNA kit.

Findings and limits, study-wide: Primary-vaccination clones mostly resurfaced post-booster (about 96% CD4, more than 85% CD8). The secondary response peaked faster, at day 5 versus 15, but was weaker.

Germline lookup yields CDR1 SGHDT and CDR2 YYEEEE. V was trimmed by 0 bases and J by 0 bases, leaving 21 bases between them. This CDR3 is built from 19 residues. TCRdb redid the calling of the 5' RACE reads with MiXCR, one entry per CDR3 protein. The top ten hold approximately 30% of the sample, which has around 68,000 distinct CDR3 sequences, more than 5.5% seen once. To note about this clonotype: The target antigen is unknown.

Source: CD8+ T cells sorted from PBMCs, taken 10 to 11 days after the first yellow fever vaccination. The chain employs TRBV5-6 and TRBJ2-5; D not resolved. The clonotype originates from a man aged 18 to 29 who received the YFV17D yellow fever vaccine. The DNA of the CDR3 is TGTGCCAGCAGCTTGGGCAGCTTCGTTAAGATGGCGAACCAAGAGACCCAGTACTTC. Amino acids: CASSLGSFVKMANQETQYF.